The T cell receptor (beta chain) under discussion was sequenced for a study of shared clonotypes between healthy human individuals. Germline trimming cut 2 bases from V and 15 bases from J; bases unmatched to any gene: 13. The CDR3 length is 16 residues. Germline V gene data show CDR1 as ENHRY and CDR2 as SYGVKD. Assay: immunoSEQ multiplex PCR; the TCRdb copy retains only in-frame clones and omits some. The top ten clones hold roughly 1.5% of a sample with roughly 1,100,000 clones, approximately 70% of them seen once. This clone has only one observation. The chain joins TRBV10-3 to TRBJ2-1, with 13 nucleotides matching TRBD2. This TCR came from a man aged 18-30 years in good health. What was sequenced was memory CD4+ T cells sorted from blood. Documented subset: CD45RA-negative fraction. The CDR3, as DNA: TGTGCCATCAGTGAGACACTAGCGGGGGGGGACACGGTGCGGTTCTTC. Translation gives CAISETLAGGDTVRFF.